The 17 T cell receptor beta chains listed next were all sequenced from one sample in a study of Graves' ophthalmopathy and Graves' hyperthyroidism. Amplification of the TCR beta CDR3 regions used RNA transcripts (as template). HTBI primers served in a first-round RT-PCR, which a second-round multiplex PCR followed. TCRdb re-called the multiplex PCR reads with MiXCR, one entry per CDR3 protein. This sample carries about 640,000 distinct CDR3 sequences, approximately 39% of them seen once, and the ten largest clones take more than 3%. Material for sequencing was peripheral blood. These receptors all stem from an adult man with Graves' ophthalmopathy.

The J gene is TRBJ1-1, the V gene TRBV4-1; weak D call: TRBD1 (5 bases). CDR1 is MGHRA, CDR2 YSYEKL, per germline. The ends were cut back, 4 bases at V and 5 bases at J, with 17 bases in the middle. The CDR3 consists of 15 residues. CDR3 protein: CASSPGRGVGTEAFF. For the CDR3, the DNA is TGCGCCAGCAGCCCCGGGCGGGGGGTGGGGACTGAAGCTTTCTTT.

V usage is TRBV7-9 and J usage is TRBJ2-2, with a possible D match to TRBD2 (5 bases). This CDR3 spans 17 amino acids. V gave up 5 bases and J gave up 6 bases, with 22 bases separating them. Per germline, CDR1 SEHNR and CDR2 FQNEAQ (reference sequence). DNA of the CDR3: TGTGCCAGCAGCCAATATACTAGGCTGCTGCCCTCCGGGGAGCTGTTTTTT. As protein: CASSQYTRLLPSGELFF.

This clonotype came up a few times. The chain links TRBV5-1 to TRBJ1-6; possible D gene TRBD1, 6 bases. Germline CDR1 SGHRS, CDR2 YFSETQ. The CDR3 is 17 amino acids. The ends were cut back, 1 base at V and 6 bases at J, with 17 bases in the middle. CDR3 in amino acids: CASSLNRGAMGNSPLHF. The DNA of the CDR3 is TGCGCCAGCAGCTTGAATCGGGGGGCAATGGGTAATTCACCCCTCCACTTT.

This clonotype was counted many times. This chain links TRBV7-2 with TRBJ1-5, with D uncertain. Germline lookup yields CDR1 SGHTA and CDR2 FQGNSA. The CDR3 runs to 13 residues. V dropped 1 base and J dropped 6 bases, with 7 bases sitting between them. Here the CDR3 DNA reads TGTGCCAGCAGCTTAGGGGTTTTTCAGCCCCAGCATTTT. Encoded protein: CASSLGVFQPQHF.

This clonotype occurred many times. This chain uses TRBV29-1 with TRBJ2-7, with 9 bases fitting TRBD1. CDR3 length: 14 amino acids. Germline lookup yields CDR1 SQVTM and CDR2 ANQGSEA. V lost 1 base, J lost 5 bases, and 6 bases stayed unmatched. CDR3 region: CSVEGGQGSHEQYF. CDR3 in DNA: TGCAGCGTTGAAGGGGGACAGGGAAGCCACGAGCAGTACTTC.

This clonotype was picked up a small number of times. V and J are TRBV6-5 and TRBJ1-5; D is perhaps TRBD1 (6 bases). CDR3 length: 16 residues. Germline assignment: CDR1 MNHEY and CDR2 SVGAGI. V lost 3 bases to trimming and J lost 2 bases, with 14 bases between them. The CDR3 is CASSYTRGLGNQPQHF. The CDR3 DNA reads TGTGCCAGCAGTTATACCAGGGGTTTGGGCAATCAGCCCCAGCATTTT.

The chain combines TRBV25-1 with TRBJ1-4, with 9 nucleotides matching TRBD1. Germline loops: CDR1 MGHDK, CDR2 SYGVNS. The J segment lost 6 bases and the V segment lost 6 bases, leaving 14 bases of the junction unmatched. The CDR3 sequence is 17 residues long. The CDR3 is CASSQGGTGTVHEKLFF. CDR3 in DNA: TGTGCCAGCAGCCAAGGGGGGACAGGGACGGTTCATGAAAAACTGTTTTTT.

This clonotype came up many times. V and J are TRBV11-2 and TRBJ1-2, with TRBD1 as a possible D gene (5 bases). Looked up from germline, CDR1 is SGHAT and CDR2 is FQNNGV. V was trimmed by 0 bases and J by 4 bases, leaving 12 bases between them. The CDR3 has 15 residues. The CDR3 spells CASSLEGRRAYGYTF. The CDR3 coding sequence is TGTGCCAGCAGCTTAGAGGGACGAAGAGCCTATGGCTACACCTTC.

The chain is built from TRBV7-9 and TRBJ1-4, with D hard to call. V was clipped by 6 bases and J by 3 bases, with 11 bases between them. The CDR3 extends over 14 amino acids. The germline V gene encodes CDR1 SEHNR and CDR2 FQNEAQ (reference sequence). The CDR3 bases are TGTGCCAGCAGACCCGGGCAAGCTAATGAAAAACTGTTTTTT. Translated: CASRPGQANEKLFF.

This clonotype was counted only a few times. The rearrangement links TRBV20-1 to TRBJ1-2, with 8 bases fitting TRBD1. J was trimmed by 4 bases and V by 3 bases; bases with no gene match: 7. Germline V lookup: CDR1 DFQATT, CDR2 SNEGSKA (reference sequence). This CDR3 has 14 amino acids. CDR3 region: CSASSIRGPYGYTF. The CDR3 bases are TGCAGTGCTAGTAGTATCAGGGGGCCCTATGGCTACACCTTC.

Here the CDR3 DNA reads TGTGCCAGCAGCCAGGGACTAGTAACAGAGACCCAGTACTTC. Amino acids: CASSQGLVTETQYF. V gene TRBV5-5 combines with J gene TRBJ2-5; TRBD2 agrees at 8 bases. This CDR3 region has 14 residues. The germline V gene has CDR1 SGHKS and CDR2 YYEKEE (reference sequence). The trim removed 4 bases at V and 4 bases at J, leaving 6 bases unmatched.

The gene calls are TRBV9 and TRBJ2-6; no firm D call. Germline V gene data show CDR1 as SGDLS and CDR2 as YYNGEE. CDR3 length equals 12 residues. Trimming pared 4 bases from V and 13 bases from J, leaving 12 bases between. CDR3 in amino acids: CASSPSASVLTF. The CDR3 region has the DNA TGTGCCAGCAGCCCCTCCGCCTCGGTCCTGACTTTC.

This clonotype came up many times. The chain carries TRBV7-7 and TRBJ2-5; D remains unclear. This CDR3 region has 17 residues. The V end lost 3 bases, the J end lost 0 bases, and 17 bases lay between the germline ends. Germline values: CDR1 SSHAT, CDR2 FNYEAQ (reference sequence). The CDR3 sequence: CASSFEVGQAYQETQYF. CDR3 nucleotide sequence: TGTGCCAGCAGCTTTGAAGTCGGGCAGGCCTACCAAGAGACCCAGTACTTC.

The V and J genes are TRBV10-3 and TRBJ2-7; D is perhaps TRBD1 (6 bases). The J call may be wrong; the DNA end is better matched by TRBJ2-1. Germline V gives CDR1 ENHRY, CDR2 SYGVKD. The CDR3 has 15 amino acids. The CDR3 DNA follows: TGTGCCATCACTAAGGGGGAGTCCCCTTGGGGTGAGCAGTTCTTC. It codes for CAITKGESPWGEQFF.

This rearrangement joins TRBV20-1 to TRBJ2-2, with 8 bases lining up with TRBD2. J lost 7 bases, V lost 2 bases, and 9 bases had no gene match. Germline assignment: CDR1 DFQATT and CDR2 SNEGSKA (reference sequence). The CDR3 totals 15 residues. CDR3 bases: TGCAGTGCTAGATCAGCCGGGGGGGCGGACGGGGAGCTGTTTTTT. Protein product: CSARSAGGADGELFF.

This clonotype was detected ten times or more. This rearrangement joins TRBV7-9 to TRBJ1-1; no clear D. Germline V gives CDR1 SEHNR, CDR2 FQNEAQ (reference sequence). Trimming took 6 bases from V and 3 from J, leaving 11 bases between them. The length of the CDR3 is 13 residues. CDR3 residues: CASRLLSDTEAFF. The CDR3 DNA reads TGTGCCAGCAGACTCCTCTCGGACACTGAAGCTTTCTTT.

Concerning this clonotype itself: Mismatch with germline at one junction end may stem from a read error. The CDR3 coding sequence is TGTGCCGGCAGCTCCCATCTGGGGGGACAGGGATACTATGGCTACACCTTC. Translated, it gives CAGSSHLGGQGYYGYTF. J is TRBJ1-2 and V is TRBV2, with 9 bases that match TRBD1. The CDR3 spans 17 residues. The germline V gene encodes CDR1 SNHLY and CDR2 FYNNEI.